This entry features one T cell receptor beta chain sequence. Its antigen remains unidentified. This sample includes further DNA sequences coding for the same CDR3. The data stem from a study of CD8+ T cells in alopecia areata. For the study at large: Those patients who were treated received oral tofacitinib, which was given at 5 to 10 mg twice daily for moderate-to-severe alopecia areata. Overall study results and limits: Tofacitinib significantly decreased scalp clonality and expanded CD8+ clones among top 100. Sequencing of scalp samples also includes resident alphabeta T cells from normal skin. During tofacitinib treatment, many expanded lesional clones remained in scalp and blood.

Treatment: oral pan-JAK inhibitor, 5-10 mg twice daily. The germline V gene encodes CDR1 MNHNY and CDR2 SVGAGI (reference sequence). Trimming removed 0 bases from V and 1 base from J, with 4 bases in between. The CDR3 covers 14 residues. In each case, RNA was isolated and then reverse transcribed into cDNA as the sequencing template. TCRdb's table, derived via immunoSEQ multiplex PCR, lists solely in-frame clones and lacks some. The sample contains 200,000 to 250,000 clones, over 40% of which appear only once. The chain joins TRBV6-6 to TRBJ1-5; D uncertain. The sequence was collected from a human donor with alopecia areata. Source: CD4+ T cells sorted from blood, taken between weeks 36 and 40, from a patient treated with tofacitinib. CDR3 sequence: CASSYSNSNQPQHF. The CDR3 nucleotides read TGTGCCAGCAGTTACTCAAACAGCAATCAGCCCCAGCATTTT.